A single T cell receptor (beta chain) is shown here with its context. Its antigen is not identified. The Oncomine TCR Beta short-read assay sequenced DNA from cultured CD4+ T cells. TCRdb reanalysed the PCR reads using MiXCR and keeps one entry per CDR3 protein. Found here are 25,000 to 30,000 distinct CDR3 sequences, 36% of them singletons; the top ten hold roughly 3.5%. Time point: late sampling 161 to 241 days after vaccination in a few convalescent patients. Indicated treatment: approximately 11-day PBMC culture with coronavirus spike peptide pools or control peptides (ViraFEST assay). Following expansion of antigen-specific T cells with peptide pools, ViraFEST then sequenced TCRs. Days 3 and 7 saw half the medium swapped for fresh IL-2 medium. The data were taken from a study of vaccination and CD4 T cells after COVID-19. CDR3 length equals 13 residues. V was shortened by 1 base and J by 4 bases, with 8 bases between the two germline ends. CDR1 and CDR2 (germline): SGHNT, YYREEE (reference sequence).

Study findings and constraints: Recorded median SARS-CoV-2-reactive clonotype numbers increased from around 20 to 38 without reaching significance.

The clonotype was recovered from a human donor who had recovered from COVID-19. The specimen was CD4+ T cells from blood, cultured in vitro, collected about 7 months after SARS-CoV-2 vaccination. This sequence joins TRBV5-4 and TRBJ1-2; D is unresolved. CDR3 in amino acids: CASSLSEGYGYTF. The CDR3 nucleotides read TGTGCCAGCAGCTTGTCTGAGGGCTATGGCTACACCTTC. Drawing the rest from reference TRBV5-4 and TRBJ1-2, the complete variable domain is ETGVTQSPTHLIKTRGQQVTLRCSSQSGHNTVSWYQQALGQGPQFIFQYYREEENGRGNFPPRFSGLQFPNYSSELNVNALELDDSALYLCASSLSEGYGYTFGSGTRLTVV.